Below are 9 T cell receptor beta chains sequenced from a single sample in a study of CD8 T cells in ankylosing spondylitis (dated by TCRdb to between 2016 and 2019). The paper as a whole reports these results and caveats: A TCR beta motif of eight highly homologous amino acid variants appeared characteristic of blood from ankylosing spondylitis patients.

The protocol used for the library was 5' RACE. The instrument was an Illumina HiSeq 2500. The public reads were run again by TCRdb, first through fastp at Q25 and then through MiXCR, and only productive beta chains were kept. Each entry is one CDR3 protein sequence, shown with its most common DNA and genes. The sample table contains about 220,000 distinct CDR3 sequences; only one count was recorded for about 18% of them. The ten largest clones capture roughly 43% of the sample. The antigens these receptors bind are not known. The sequencing sample was made of blood, either unsorted or a sorted T cell fraction (not recorded which). All receptors come from a male donor with ankylosing spondylitis.

The V call is TRBV29-1, the J call TRBJ1-1; D uncertain. CDR1 SQVTM and CDR2 ANQGSEA come from the germline V gene. This CDR3 region has 14 residues. V was shortened by 5 bases and J by 3 bases, with 16 bases between the two germline ends. This CDR3 is CSVIEGSGDTEAFF. CDR3 DNA sequence: TGCAGCGTTATCGAAGGCAGCGGCGACACTGAAGCTTTCTTT. Supplemented by reference TRBV29-1 and TRBJ1-1, the full variable domain reads SAVISQKPSRDICQRGTSLTIQCQVDSQVTMMFWYRQQPGQSLTLIATANQGSEATYESGFVIDKFPISRPNLTFSTLTVSNMSPEDSSIYLCSVIEGSGDTEAFFGQGTRLTVV.

The rearrangement links TRBV24-1 to TRBJ2-5, with TRBD1 identical over 7 bases. Germline loops: CDR1 KGHDR, CDR2 SFDVKD. The CDR3 consists of 13 residues. V was clipped by 6 bases and J by 3 bases; unmatched bases: 3. The CDR3 sequence is CATSRTGEETQYF. CDR3 coding DNA: TGTGCCACCAGTCGTACAGGGGAAGAGACCCAGTACTTC.

The V gene is TRBV29-1, the J gene TRBJ1-1; tentative D call: TRBD1 (6 bases). Trimming left V 8 bases short and J 0 bases short, with 13 bases between. CDR3 length: 13 residues. Germline assignment: CDR1 SQVTM and CDR2 ANQGSEA. The CDR3 here is CSIYREMNTEAFF. The CDR3 DNA is TGCAGCATATACAGGGAGATGAACACTGAAGCTTTCTTT. The complete variable domain, with remaining parts taken from reference TRBV29-1 and TRBJ1-1, reads SAVISQKPSRDICQRGTSLTIQCQVDSQVTMMFWYRQQPGQSLTLIATANQGSEATYESGFVIDKFPISRPNLTFSTLTVSNMSPEDSSIYLCSIYREMNTEAFFGQGTRLTVV.

The CDR3 DNA reads as TGTGCCAGCAGTGTCGGGACCTGGGAGGGCTACACCTTC. It yields the protein CASSVGTWEGYTF. The chain has TRBV25-1 and TRBJ1-2, with D tentatively TRBD1 (5 bases). Germline CDR1 is MGHDK and CDR2 is SYGVNS. V gave up 4 bases and J gave up 8 bases, with 14 bases separating them. This CDR3 region has 13 residues.

The rearrangement joins TRBV27 to TRBJ2-7; D uncertain. Germline CDR1 MNHEY, CDR2 SMNVEV (reference sequence). Trimming removed 5 bases from V and 2 bases from J, with 13 bases in between. The CDR3 has 14 residues. The CDR3 DNA reads as TGTGCCAGCAGTGTGGCCCAAAGCACCTACGAGCAGTACTTC. Protein: CASSVAQSTYEQYF.

This clonotype showed up just a few times. The chain joins TRBV5-8 to TRBJ1-2; tentatively, D is TRBD1 (5 bases). Trimming stripped 4 bases from V and 4 bases from J, with 14 bases between. The CDR3 spans 14 residues. Germline V gives CDR1 SGHTS, CDR2 YDEGEE. The CDR3 loop is CASSGGFRGYGYTF. CDR3 bases: TGTGCCAGCAGCGGGGGATTCCGGGGCTATGGCTACACCTTC.

There are a few counts of this clonotype. The genes are TRBV12-3 or TRBV12-4 and TRBJ2-7; D not certain. The CDR3 is made up of 12 amino acids. The ends were cut back, 1 base at V and 6 bases at J, with 7 bases in the middle. CDR3 region: CASSLGQSEQYF. CDR3 nucleotide sequence: TGTGCCAGCAGTTTAGGGCAGAGCGAGCAGTACTTC.

The chain uses TRBV30 and TRBJ2-1, with 8 nucleotides matching TRBD1. This CDR3 has 15 amino acids. V dropped 6 bases and J dropped 0; count of bases not matched to a gene: 7. Germline V CDR1 and CDR2: GTSNPN, SVGIG (reference sequence). DNA for the CDR3: TGTGCCTGTTGCCGGGACAGGAACTCCTACAATGAGCAGTTCTTC. It translates to CACCRDRNSYNEQFF.

The rearrangement joins TRBV5-5 to TRBJ1-1, with TRBD1 matching 7 bases. Losses at the gene ends were 4 bases for V and 1 base for J; bases not matched to a gene: 4. The germline CDR1 and CDR2 sequences are SGHKS and YYEKEE (reference sequence). CDR3 length: 14 amino acids. In DNA form, the CDR3 reads TGTGCCAGCAGCATCTGGACAGGGAACACTGAAGCTTTCTTT. It is translated as CASSIWTGNTEAFF. The whole variable domain, remainder taken from reference TRBV5-5 and TRBJ1-1, is DAGVTQSPTHLIKTRGQQVTLRCSPISGHKSVSWYQQVLGQGPQFIFQYYEKEERGRGNFPDRFSARQFPNYSSELNVNALLLGDSALYLCASSIWTGNTEAFFGQGTRLTVV.